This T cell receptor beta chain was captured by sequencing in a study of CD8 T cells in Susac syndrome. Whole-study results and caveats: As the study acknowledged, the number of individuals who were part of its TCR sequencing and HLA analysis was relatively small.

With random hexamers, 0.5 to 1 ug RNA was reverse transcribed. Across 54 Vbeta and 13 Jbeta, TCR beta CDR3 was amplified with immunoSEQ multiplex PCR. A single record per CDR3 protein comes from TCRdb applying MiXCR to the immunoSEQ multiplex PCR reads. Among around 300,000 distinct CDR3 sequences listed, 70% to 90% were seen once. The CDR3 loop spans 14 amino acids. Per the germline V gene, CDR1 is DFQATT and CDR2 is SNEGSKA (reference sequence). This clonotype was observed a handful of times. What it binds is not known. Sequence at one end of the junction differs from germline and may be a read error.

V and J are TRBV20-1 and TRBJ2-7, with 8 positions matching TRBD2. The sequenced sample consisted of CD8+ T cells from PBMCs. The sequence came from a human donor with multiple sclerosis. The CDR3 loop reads CSARATSEYYEQYF. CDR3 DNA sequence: TGCAGTGCGAGAGCGACTAGCGAATACTACGAGCAGTACTTC.